The clone carrying this T cell receptor (beta chain) appeared a few times. The entry originates in a study of blood T cells in healthy people across ages. Next came a second PCR, run for 7 to 11 cycles, which used a sample-barcoded 5' primer along with a J-beta primer mix. MiXCR, applied by TCRdb to the 5' RACE reads, yields one record per CDR3 protein. The repertoire holds over 500,000 distinct CDR3 sequences, about 25% seen once, with approximately 3.6% in the top ten. Separately, the same data were catalogued under a study of T cells of mothers and their children. Per that paper: Maternal samples each gave over 8.5 million TCR beta CDR3 reads, and child samples several million each.

The sequence was collected from a boy aged 2 to 9 in good health. Sample: blood.

As DNA, the CDR3 is TGTGCCAGCTACGGGAGGGACTACGAGCAGTACTTC. Amino acids: CASYGRDYEQYF. V and J are TRBV6-5 and TRBJ2-7; TRBD2 matches at 8 bases. Germline-derived CDR1 and CDR2 are MNHEY and SVGAGI. The J segment lost 3 bases and the V segment lost 8 bases, leaving 3 bases of the junction unmatched. CDR3 length equals 12 residues.